This entry concerns a single T cell receptor beta chain. This entry belongs to a study of control samples from healthy donors and cancer patients. TCRdb's copy holds only in-frame clones and misses some; the assay was immunoSEQ multiplex PCR. The sample lists 45,000 to 55,000 clones, nearly 95% occurring once. Per the germline V gene, CDR1 is KGHDR and CDR2 is SFDVKD. The V end was cut by 5 bases, the J end by 3 bases, with 9 bases between. The CDR3 extends over 14 amino acids. The sequence was obtained from a woman aged 45 to 65 with head and neck cancer. Sample: PBMCs. The V gene is TRBV24-1, the J gene TRBJ2-2; weak D call: TRBD1 (6 bases). CDR3 nucleotides: TGTGCCACCAGTGGCCACAGGGACACCGGGGAGCTGTTTTTT. This gives the protein CATSGHRDTGELFF.